This paragraph reports one TCR beta chain. This clone was detected a few times. There is no known antigen for this receptor. No base quality information exists; no much larger clone differs at one position. Receptors were amplified or captured by the immunoSEQ multiplex PCR assay. A mixture of 60 forward primers for TCR Vbeta segments and 13 reverse primers for TCR Jbeta segments was used in the multiplex PCR. The CDR3 region of rearranged TCR beta genes was amplified from genomic DNA by a multiplex PCR assay. Amplified TCR beta libraries were sequenced as 87-base-pair reads on the Illumina HiSeq System. The authors' pipeline ran thus. A later analysis counted approximately 74 million unique TCR beta chains across the 666 repertoires, and some 12 million of these chains were shared by at least two donors. To remove PCR and sequencing errors, raw reads were error-corrected and collapsed into unique sequences using a nearest-neighbor algorithm that merged closely related sequences. CDR3 sequences were aligned to IMGT reference sequences to assign V, D and J gene segments. For a sequence to be retained, a match of at least six nucleotides was required to both a V gene segment and a J gene segment. A rearrangement counted as productive if the CDR3 had no stop codons and remained in frame with V and J, and every other rearrangement counted as non-productive. Following IMGT convention, CDR3 was defined as the stretch from the second conserved V-encoded cysteine to the conserved J-encoded phenylalanine. Sequences without an unambiguous match to a single V gene segment were excluded from the earlier analysis of about 640 of the donors. An earlier analysis of fewer than 650 of the donors classified V segments as functional when productive rearrangements were above 56.7% and as segregating when the standard deviation between donors was above 5%. To diagnose cytomegalovirus status from the catalog of TCR beta chain sequences, a statistical classification framework was built. A later analysis assigned V and J genes by comparing TCR nucleotide sequences with IMGT/GENE-DB human TR gene sequences. The TCRdist pipeline was used in a later analysis to assign CDR3 sequences and most-parsimonious VDJ recombination scenarios. In a later analysis, each TCR beta chain was defined by its CDR3 amino acid sequence together with its V-gene family, and reads without a unique V-gene family were excluded. In a later analysis, 500 to 650 highly shared, low-generation-probability nucleotide sequences were removed to address suspected cross-contamination and a sequencing artifact. A later analysis calculated a clonal expansion index for each public chain from normalized within-repertoire ranks of inferred template counts. In a later analysis, generation probabilities were computed using a VDJ recombination model fitted to out-of-frame rearrangements, and the results were checked against IGoR. Hypergeometric tests were used in a later analysis to score TCR-TCR, TCR-HLA and TCR-CMV co-occurrence, with a repertoire-size bias correction applied to the TCR pairs. In a later analysis, false discovery rates were estimated by permuting HLA or CMV assignments 20 times. A later analysis grouped co-occurring TCRs with DBSCAN, adding TCRdist sequence similarity when clustering within HLA-allele-positive subsets. Repertoires with fewer than 30,000 or more than 120,000 public chains, plus five repertoires with anomalous nucleotide sharing, were excluded from co-occurrence clustering. TCRdb mirrors the immuneACCESS table, restricted to in-frame sequences. Some clones are absent from its copies; in checked studies, under half trace to an unresolved V gene, and the reason for the others is unknown. V and J calls and clone size are copied from that table; D and trimming were computed from the DNA. Within this sample are some 190,000 clones, with 70% to 80% of them counted one time only. Of the sample, roughly 1.5% falls within the top ten clones.

Trimming leaves V shorter by 2 bases and J shorter by 4 bases, with the junction holding 10 bases beyond the gene matches. The CDR3, from cysteine to phenylalanine, totals 15 residues. CDR3 DNA is the only sequence kept; it has 45 bases, read in frame from the first base. For CDR1 and CDR2, the germline V gene (reference sequence) lists GTSNPN and SVGIG. This sample was taken from a study of cytomegalovirus exposure and HLA in healthy donors (dated by TCRdb to 2016 to 2017). In terms of the full investigation: In an earlier analysis of roughly 500 of the donors, 276 Gb of sequence data and 90 million to 120 million unique TCR beta sequences from about 179 million T cells were reported. An early release covering some 640 HLA-typed donors comprised 250 to 350 gigabases of sequencing data and some 79 million unique TCR sequences. Among the 398 genotyped donors, around 81% belonged to the genetic ancestry cluster associated with self-reported Caucasian donors. The study aimed to test whether cataloging public T cell receptors could reveal signatures of past pathogen exposure. The study used immunosequencing to profile the T cell repertoires of approximately 690 subjects and linked those repertoires to cytomegalovirus serostatus. In addition to the first cohort of several hundred subjects, a separate validation cohort of 120 different subjects was used. To predict cytomegalovirus infection status, the study combined high-throughput TCR immunosequencing, statistical association of individual TCRs with disease status, and machine learning. To study patterns of TCR occurrence, a later analysis re-analyzed previously published TCR beta repertoires from around 660 donors and added high-resolution HLA genotyping. The later analysis used no new phenotypic data to find candidate immune exposures, relying instead on TCR beta sequences and their occurrence across donors. In an earlier analysis of several hundred of the donors, high-throughput TCR beta sequencing was used to judge whether each TCR beta V gene segment behaved as functional or pseudogenic. Donor age, sex, ethnicity and CMV serostatus were compiled alongside the repertoire data. A later genetic analysis took genome-wide SNP genotypes for about three fifths of the roughly 700 donors and used that subset as a discovery cohort. All discovery cohort repertoires had been generated on a single sequencing platform. Both class I and class II loci were covered by HLA typing, at four-digit resolution. The number of donors typed differed by locus, with about 629-640 for A, B, C, DRB1 and DQB1, around 500 for DQA1, 600 to 610 for DPA1, and over 400 for DPB1. Because of strong linkage in the cohort, five DR-DQ haplotypes were treated as single units for association and clustering. Across under 500 genotyped donors of the cohort, an average of roughly 250,000 unique TCR beta nucleotide sequences per donor were sequenced, and about a sixth of those sequences were non-productive. The study at large found these results: An association between a missense DCLRE1C variant and V-gene and J-gene trimming of TCR beta chains was found in a later genetic analysis and replicated in an independent cohort. In a later genetic analysis, fewer N-insertions in productive TCRs were reported among donors in an Asian-associated ancestry cluster than the roughly 670-donor mean. Immune exposure information for the cohort was limited to CMV serostatus. HLA typing was unavailable for some donors at each locus, so association tests used only the typed subset. Cytomegalovirus status was reported to be diagnosed by the classifier with high specificity and sensitivity in both the original and validation cohorts. When HLA alleles, especially DR and DQ, strongly co-occurred, TCR associations were difficult to assign to individual alleles. In a later analysis, HLA-associated TCR beta chains were found to be more clonally expanded and to have lower generation probabilities than equally common non-associated chains. In an earlier analysis of approximately 590 of the donors, most TCR beta V segments appeared in productive rearrangements about 90% or about 30% of the time, broadly matching IMGT annotations. Across donors, most TCR sequences were observed very rarely, whereas some public TCRs were present in many individuals. According to a later analysis, TCR association rates differed among HLA loci, with DRB1 alleles showing the most associated TCRs and HLA-C alleles showing the fewest. Because the 87-base-pair reads could not distinguish some IMGT-functional V segments, including TRBV6-2 and TRBV6-3, those segments were excluded. A cluster of highly shared sequence variants was judged likely to represent a technical artifact of the sequencing pipeline. Correlated functional status among segregating V segments might reflect linkage disequilibrium, but an unknown experimental factor could not be ruled out. Because counts were too low, some 17 rarely observed V segments, including chromosome 9 orphons, were left out of the earlier analysis of approximately 500 of the donors. In vitro tests confirmed that a few of the cytomegalovirus-associated TCR beta chains recognize cytomegalovirus antigens. A further reported finding was that TCR beta sequences accurately predicted the HLA-A and HLA-B alleles for most subjects in the first cohort. Specific HLA alleles were associated with some 15,000 TCR beta sequences at a false discovery rate of 0.05 in a later analysis. The authors suggested that the approach could potentially be generalized to other disease states and immunological phenotypes. In this cohort, only TCR beta chains were sequenced, and detectable features were limited by the absence of alpha or paired-chain data. Roughly uniform sequencing depth across donors was assumed in presence/absence analyses, although this assumption may not hold. According to a later analysis, most CMV-associated TCR beta chains appeared to be HLA-restricted, and the HLA associations seemed to be driven largely by CMV exposure. The study listed 150 to 200 TCR beta chains as associated with cytomegalovirus. Several of the top co-occurrence clusters appeared to be linked to parvovirus B19, influenza, CMV and Epstein-Barr virus, according to a later analysis.

In total, 600 or so healthy bone marrow donors made up the cohort. At the time of sampling, all cohort members were nominally healthy, though unrecorded immune exposures were likely present. The donor was CMV seronegative and belonged to the group of around 350 seronegative cohort members. Every donor gave a peripheral blood sample, and the peripheral blood mononuclear cells from that sample were used for TCR beta sequencing. The Qiagen DNeasy Blood Extraction Kit was used to extract genomic DNA from the blood cell samples. The source of this sequence is a man younger than 35 in good health and CMV-seronegative. The chain uses TRBV30 and TRBJ1-2; 7 central nucleotides agree with TRBD1. Sequenced sample: PBMCs. The nucleotides read TGTGCCTGGAGTCCCAATAATTCAGGGGGCTATGGCTACACCTTC. This yields the protein CAWSPNNSGGYGYTF. When the CDR3 is completed using the reference TRBV30 and TRBJ1-2 genes on either side, the full variable domain is SQTIHQWPATLVQPVGSPLSLECTVEGTSNPNLYWYRQAAGRGLQLLFYSVGIGQISSEVPQNLSASRPQDRQFILSSKKLLLSDSGFYLCAWSPNNSGGYGYTFGSGTRLTVV.